A single sample is the source of the 30 T cell receptor beta chains below, sequenced in a study of blood T cell repertoires in COVID-19. Sequencing used immunoSEQ multiplex PCR; TCRdb keeps in-frame clones, though not all of them. The profile shows around 68,000 clones, about 87% of them singletons. Material: peripheral blood. Source of these receptors: a woman aged 50 to 60 with acute or convalescent COVID-19.

The chain carries TRBV11-2 and TRBJ2-5; D possibly corresponds to TRBD1 (6 bases). The CDR3 is made up of 15 amino acids. V was pared by 5 bases and J by 4 bases, with 17 bases between. Germline CDR1 reads SGHAT; CDR2 reads FQNNGV. CDR3 region: CASSPAGQTTETQYF. CDR3 nucleotide sequence: TGTGCCAGCAGCCCGGCCGGACAGACTACAGAGACCCAGTACTTC.

The V and J genes are TRBV19 and TRBJ2-5; TRBD1 agrees at 7 bases. V trimming: 4 bases; J trimming: 2 bases; junction bases outside the gene matches: 1. The length of the CDR3 is 13 residues. From germline, CDR1 is LNHDA and CDR2 SQIVND (reference sequence). The CDR3 DNA sequence: TGTGCCAGTAGTAGGGGACAGCAAGAGACCCAGTACTTC. Amino acid sequence: CASSRGQQETQYF.

The chain joins TRBV9 to TRBJ1-4; D is ambiguous. Looked up from germline, CDR1 is SGDLS and CDR2 is YYNGEE. CDR3 length: 16 amino acids. The V and J ends lost 3 bases and 8 bases respectively, with 20 bases between them. CDR3 region: CASSAMDRGRGEKLFF. In DNA form, the CDR3 reads TGTGCCAGCAGCGCGATGGATCGTGGGCGAGGGGAAAAACTGTTTTTT.

The J gene is TRBJ2-7, the V gene TRBV11-2; a weak D match, TRBD2 (6 bases). With 5 bases removed from V and 5 bases from J, the gap between germline ends came to 16 bases. From germline, CDR1 is SGHAT and CDR2 FQNNGV. The CDR3 is 14 residues long. The CDR3: CASSASVPPNEQYF. CDR3 DNA sequence: TGTGCCAGCAGCGCTAGCGTACCTCCTAACGAGCAGTACTTC.

The rearrangement joins TRBV4-3 to TRBJ2-5; no firm D call. Germline V lookup: CDR1 LGHNA, CDR2 YSLEER. With 0 bases removed from V and 2 bases from J, the gap between germline ends came to 10 bases. The CDR3 contains 15 residues. The chain's CDR3 is CASSQDLLLQETQYF. The CDR3 DNA reads as TGCGCCAGCAGCCAAGATTTACTACTTCAAGAGACCCAGTACTTC.

This clone was counted once. V is TRBV11-1 and J is TRBJ1-2; D gene uncertain. Germline CDR1 reads SGHAT; CDR2 reads FQDESV (reference sequence). V shed 2 bases and J shed 2 bases, with 6 bases lying between them. The CDR3 has 13 residues. CDR3 in DNA: TGTGCCAGCAGCTTACGACACAACTATGGCTACACCTTC. As protein: CASSLRHNYGYTF. Based on the CDR3 plus reference TRBV11-1 and TRBJ1-2, the full variable domain is EAEVAQSPRYKITEKSQAVAFWCDPISGHATLYWYRQILGQGPELLVQFQDESVVDDSQLPKDRFSAERLKGVDSTLKIQPAELGDSAMYLCASSLRHNYGYTFGSGTRLTVV.

The CDR3 here is CASSHDNSPLHF. The DNA for the CDR3 is TGTGCCAGCAGCCATGATAATTCACCCCTCCACTTT. The genes are TRBV7-2 and TRBJ1-6; D gene ambiguous. Trimming took 5 bases from V and 5 from J, leaving 4 bases between them. Germline CDR1 is SGHTA and CDR2 is FQGNSA. The CDR3 sequence is 12 residues long.

The V gene is TRBV6-2 or TRBV6-3, the J gene TRBJ2-2, with 13 bases fitting TRBD2. V gave up 6 bases and J gave up 6 bases; unmatched junction bases: 4. CDR3 length: 15 amino acids. CDR1 is MNHEY and CDR2 is SVGEGT in the germline V gene. The CDR3 region is CASSQGLAGPGELFF. As DNA, the CDR3 is TGTGCCAGCAGCCAGGGACTAGCGGGACCCGGGGAGCTGTTTTTT.

The V gene is TRBV19, the J gene TRBJ1-2, with D perhaps matching TRBD1 (6 bases). V was clipped by 0 bases and J by 4 bases, with 9 bases between them. The CDR3 consists of 14 residues. Germline V gene data show CDR1 as LNHDA and CDR2 as SQIVND (reference sequence). In DNA form, the CDR3 reads TGTGCCAGTAGTATAGATACGGACAGCTATGGCTACACCTTC. It is translated as CASSIDTDSYGYTF. Full variable domain (remainder filled in from reference TRBV19 and TRBJ1-2): DGGITQSPKYLFRKEGQNVTLSCEQNLNHDAMYWYRQDPGQGLRLIYYSQIVNDFQKGDIAEGYSVSREKKESFPLTVTSAQKNPTAFYLCASSIDTDSYGYTFGSGTRLTVV.

The chain couples TRBV4-1 to TRBJ2-5; D perhaps matches TRBD2 (5 bases). Germline V gene lookup returns CDR1 MGHRA and CDR2 YSYEKL. Trimming removed 2 bases at V and 4 bases at J, with 8 bases between. This CDR3 contains 13 residues. The CDR3 here is CASSQTRLETQYF. CDR3 nucleotide sequence: TGCGCCAGCAGCCAAACTAGGTTAGAGACCCAGTACTTC.

V usage is TRBV23-1 and J usage is TRBJ1-5; possible D gene TRBD1, 6 bases. TRBV23-1 is given ORF status, its function remaining uncertain. The V end was cut by 0 bases, the J end by 7 bases, with 13 bases between. The CDR3 length is 15 residues. The CDR3 reads CASSQSDGDTQPQHF. The CDR3 DNA is TGCGCCAGCAGTCAATCTGATGGGGACACCCAGCCCCAGCATTTT.

V is TRBV29-1 and J is TRBJ1-4, with 10 positions matching TRBD1. The CDR3 length is 16 residues. V lost 5 bases and J lost 4; bases outside the gene matches: 10. CDR1 SQVTM and CDR2 ANQGSEA come from the germline V gene. CDR3 in amino acids: CSVPGGQGIFNEKLFF. The CDR3 DNA is TGCAGCGTTCCGGGGGGACAGGGGATTTTTAATGAAAAACTGTTTTTT.

This chain uses TRBV9 with TRBJ2-1, with D maybe TRBD2 (6 bases). The CDR3 contains 15 residues. Between the trimmed V and J ends, which lost 0 bases and 7 bases, there was a span of 14 bases. Germline CDR1 SGDLS, CDR2 YYNGEE. The CDR3 coding sequence is TGTGCCAGCAGCGTAGGGACTACCGGGGTTAATGAGCAGTTCTTC. Its protein is CASSVGTTGVNEQFF.

This clone was picked up one time. The chain combines TRBV6-5 with TRBJ2-5; possibly TRBD2 for D (5 bases). Trimming took 6 bases from V and 4 from J, leaving 15 bases between them. Germline V gives CDR1 MNHEY, CDR2 SVGAGI. The CDR3 has 14 residues. The DNA of the CDR3 is TGTGCCAGCAGGAGCGAGGGCCTGGGAGAGACCCAGTACTTC. It specifies CASRSEGLGETQYF.

This clone has only a few counts. The chain has TRBV6-5 and TRBJ1-2; TRBD1 matches at 8 bases. V lost 11 bases to trimming and J lost 1 base; unmatched junction nucleotides: 12. This CDR3 region has 15 residues. Per the germline V gene, CDR1 is MNHEY and CDR2 is SVGAGI. Written as DNA, the CDR3 is TGTGCCCCATCCCACGGGACAGGTTATAACTATGGCTACACCTTC. It yields the protein CAPSHGTGYNYGYTF.

The V and J genes are TRBV19 and TRBJ1-5, with D perhaps TRBD1 (6 bases). The CDR3 has 15 amino acids. V was shortened by 7 bases and J by 5 bases, with 18 bases between the two germline ends. The germline gives CDR1 LNHDA, CDR2 SQIVND (reference sequence). CDR3 in amino acids: CASTPFTGYHQPQHF. CDR3 nucleotides: TGTGCCAGTACGCCGTTCACAGGGTATCATCAGCCCCAGCATTTT.

V usage is TRBV2 and J usage is TRBJ1-2; D ambiguous. The CDR3 has 12 amino acids. Germline CDR1 reads SNHLY; CDR2 reads FYNNEI. Trimming left V 5 bases short and J 7 bases short, with 11 bases between. CDR3 nucleotide sequence: TGTGCCAGCAGTCTTCTCGGTGGTGGCTACACCTTC. Translating it yields CASSLLGGGYTF.

The chain uses TRBV5-4 and TRBJ2-7; TRBD2 might be the D (5 bases). CDR1 SGHNT and CDR2 YYREEE come from the germline V gene (reference sequence). The length of the CDR3 is 14 residues. Trimming removed 1 base from V and 1 base from J, with 9 bases in between. CDR3 nucleotide sequence: TGTGCCAGCAGCTTGTGGGAGAGGTCCTACGAGCAGTACTTC. It encodes CASSLWERSYEQYF. The complete variable domain, with remaining parts taken from reference TRBV5-4 and TRBJ2-7, reads ETGVTQSPTHLIKTRGQQVTLRCSSQSGHNTVSWYQQALGQGPQFIFQYYREEENGRGNFPPRFSGLQFPNYSSELNVNALELDDSALYLCASSLWERSYEQYFGPGTRLTVT.

The chain uses TRBV7-6 and TRBJ1-1; the D is unclear. CDR1 is SGHVS, CDR2 FNYEAQ, per germline. V lost 4 bases to trimming and J lost 5 bases, with 17 bases between them. This CDR3 is 15 amino acids long. CDR3 protein: CASSSSGVIGTEAFF. DNA of the CDR3: TGTGCCAGCAGCTCCTCGGGTGTTATAGGTACTGAAGCTTTCTTT.

This clone was recorded a few times. The chain carries TRBV7-8 and TRBJ2-1; 7 bases line up with TRBD2. Germline V CDR1 and CDR2: SGHVS, FQNEAQ. Losses at the gene ends were 7 bases for V and 4 bases for J; bases not matched to a gene: 7. The CDR3 consists of 14 residues. This CDR3 is CASMMGGMYNEQFF. CDR3 DNA sequence: TGTGCCAGCATGATGGGGGGGATGTACAATGAGCAGTTCTTC.

V and J are TRBV2 and TRBJ2-5, with TRBD1 matching 10 bases. V trimming: 5 bases; J trimming: 4 bases; junction bases outside the gene matches: 4. The length of the CDR3 is 14 residues. CDR1 and CDR2 (germline): SNHLY, FYNNEI. The CDR3 spells CASSPGQGGETQYF. CDR3 in DNA: TGTGCCAGCAGTCCCGGACAGGGGGGAGAGACCCAGTACTTC.

The chain links TRBV28 to TRBJ2-2; 12 positions match TRBD2. This CDR3 is 16 amino acids long. The V gene's germline CDR1 is MDHEN and CDR2 SYDVKM. The ends lost 2 bases at V and 6 bases at J; junction bases unmatched: 4. This chain's CDR3 is CASSLLAGGRSGELFF. CDR3 sequence (DNA): TGTGCCAGCAGTTTACTAGCGGGAGGGCGTTCCGGGGAGCTGTTTTTT. Together with reference TRBV28 and TRBJ2-2, the CDR3 gives the full variable domain: DVKVTQSSRYLVKRTGEKVFLECVQDMDHENMFWYRQDPGLGLRLIYFSYDVKMKEKGDIPEGYSVSREKKERFSLILESASTNQTSMYLCASSLLAGGRSGELFFGEGSRLTVL.

V gene TRBV28 combines with J gene TRBJ2-7; D is possibly TRBD2 (6 bases). The V end lost 7 bases, the J end lost 0 bases, and 10 bases lay between the germline ends. CDR1 and CDR2 from the germline V gene are MDHEN and SYDVKM. This CDR3 contains 13 residues. The CDR3 here is CASTFGGSYEQYF. The CDR3 region has the DNA TGTGCCAGCACCTTCGGGGGCTCCTACGAGCAGTACTTC.

V usage is TRBV21-1 and J usage is TRBJ2-7; TRBD2, the table's D call, was not compared with the DNA. TRBV21-1 is annotated as a pseudogene. The CDR3 contains 17 residues. The CDR3 coding sequence is TGTGCCAGCAGCAAGAACCCGGGACTAGCGGGAGTTTACGAGCAGTACTTC. It encodes CASSKNPGLAGVYEQYF.

Details on this clone: Different DNA sequences within this sample yield the same CDR3. The chain carries TRBV19 and TRBJ2-7; no firm D call. The CDR3 has 12 residues. Trimming shortened V by 4 bases and J by 0 bases, and 4 bases separated the two germline ends. Germline values: CDR1 LNHDA, CDR2 SQIVND (reference sequence). The CDR3 coding sequence is TGTGCCAGTAGTACAGGCTCCTACGAGCAGTACTTC. Its translation: CASSTGSYEQYF. Full variable domain (outside the CDR3, taken from reference TRBV19 and TRBJ2-7): DGGITQSPKYLFRKEGQNVTLSCEQNLNHDAMYWYRQDPGQGLRLIYYSQIVNDFQKGDIAEGYSVSREKKESFPLTVTSAQKNPTAFYLCASSTGSYEQYFGPGTRLTVT.

As regards this clone: Mismatch with germline at one junction end may stem from a read error. This sequence joins TRBV14 and TRBJ1-1; 7 nucleotides match TRBD1. This CDR3 spans 14 amino acids. The germline V gene has CDR1 SGHDN and CDR2 FVKESK. The chain's CDR3 is CASSQAGGGAEAFF. As DNA, the CDR3 is TGTGCCAGCAGTCAAGCAGGGGGAGGCGCTGAAGCTTTCTTT. Supplemented by reference TRBV14 and TRBJ1-1, the full variable domain reads EAGVTQFPSHSVIEKGQTVTLRCDPISGHDNLYWYRRVMGKEIKFLLHFVKESKQDESGMPNNRFLAERTGGTYSTLKVQPAELEDSGVYFCASSQAGGGAEAFFGQGTRLTVV.

The rearrangement links TRBV10-3 to TRBJ1-2, with TRBD1 matching 7 bases. Germline loops: CDR1 ENHRY, CDR2 SYGVKD. Germline trimming cut 8 bases from V and 6 bases from J; bases unmatched to any gene: 6. The CDR3 sequence is 12 residues long. CDR3 loop: CAIGGQPDGYTF. The CDR3 nucleotides are TGTGCCATCGGGGGACAGCCAGATGGCTACACCTTC.

V gene TRBV2 combines with J gene TRBJ1-4, with a tentative D call TRBD1 (5 bases). CDR3 length: 14 amino acids. Germline CDR1 is SNHLY and CDR2 is FYNNEI. The V gene lost 2 bases and the J gene lost 4 bases, with 8 bases spanning the gap. The CDR3 loop is CASSEQGLNEKLFF. The CDR3 bases are TGTGCCAGCAGTGAACAGGGCCTTAATGAAAAACTGTTTTTT. Full variable domain (outside the CDR3, taken from reference TRBV2 and TRBJ1-4): EPEVTQTPSHQVTQMGQEVILRCVPISNHLYFYWYRQILGQKVEFLVSFYNNEISEKSEIFDDQFSVERPDGSNFTLKIRSTKLEDSAMYFCASSEQGLNEKLFFGSGTQLSVL.

The sample holds many counts of this clone. J is TRBJ1-6 and V is TRBV4-1; D remains ambiguous. The V and J ends lost 4 bases and 9 bases respectively, with 10 bases between them. CDR1 is MGHRA, CDR2 YSYEKL, per germline. The CDR3 has 13 amino acids. This CDR3 reads CASSPALSSPLHF. CDR3 coding DNA: TGCGCCAGCAGCCCTGCCCTCAGTTCACCCCTCCACTTT.

The rearrangement uses TRBV30 and TRBJ1-6; unclear D gene. Germline V gene lookup returns CDR1 GTSNPN and CDR2 SVGIG (reference sequence). The CDR3 spans 13 residues. The V end lost 2 bases, the J end lost 9 bases, and 11 bases lay between the germline ends. The CDR3 here is CAWSPDRSSPLHF. As DNA, the CDR3 is TGTGCCTGGAGTCCCGACCGGAGTTCACCCCTCCACTTT.